One sample yielded the 2 T cell receptor beta chains listed below, sequenced in a study of T cell repertoires in cytomegalovirus infection. In TCRdb, the reads were re-called with MiXCR into one record per CDR3 protein. Of some 400,000 distinct CDR3 sequences in the sample, 18% were seen once. What was sequenced was PBMCs. The receptors were sampled from a human donor in good health (CMV status not recorded). Some clones in this sample may be carry-over from other donors' samples.

This clonotype was seen more than once but under ten times. The rearrangement uses TRBV10-3 and TRBJ2-7; D is unresolved. V lost 0 bases and J 4 bases, leaving 10 bases between the germline ends. The CDR3 spans 14 residues. CDR1 is ENHRY, CDR2 SYGVKD, per germline. CDR3 sequence: CAISESRQLYEQYF. In nucleotides, the CDR3 is TGTGCCATCAGTGAGTCAAGGCAACTGTACGAGCAGTACTTC.

The gene calls are TRBV6-2 or TRBV6-3 and TRBJ2-5; possibly TRBD2 for D (5 bases). The V end lost 0 bases, the J end lost 2 bases, and 10 bases lay between the germline ends. Germline V gene data show CDR1 as MNHEY and CDR2 as SVGEGT. The CDR3 extends over 15 amino acids. The CDR3 nucleotides read TGTGCCAGCAGTTACTCGAGGGCAGATCAAGAGACCCAGTACTTC. Encoded protein: CASSYSRADQETQYF.